A single sample is the source of the 10 T cell receptor beta chains below, sequenced in a study of blood T cell repertoires in COVID-19. TCRdb keeps only in-frame clones here, not all; method: immunoSEQ multiplex PCR. This repertoire shows about 260,000 clones, 70% to 90% found once; its top ten account for around 0.8%. Material: PBMCs or T cells enriched from blood (not recorded which). These receptors were taken from a man aged 50 to 60 who had been exposed to COVID-19.

The J gene is TRBJ2-7, the V gene TRBV16; 7 bases align to TRBD1. Germline CDR1 reads KGHSY; CDR2 reads FQNENV. The V gene end was trimmed by 0 bases and the J gene end by 6 bases; junction bases not matched to a gene: 8. The CDR3 contains 15 residues. The CDR3 sequence: CASSQSGSTGAEQYV. CDR3 coding DNA: TGTGCCAGCAGCCAATCGGGGTCAACAGGGGCCGAGCAGTACGTC.

The chain recombines TRBV24-1 with TRBJ1-1; D is perhaps TRBD1 (6 bases). CDR1 is KGHDR, CDR2 SFDVKD, per germline. Trimming removed 3 bases from V and 5 bases from J, with 18 bases in between. The CDR3 is 16 residues long. The CDR3 loop is CATSDSRSQGNTEAFF. The CDR3 DNA is TGTGCCACCAGTGATAGCCGATCACAGGGAAATACTGAAGCTTTCTTT.

The V and J genes are TRBV28 and TRBJ1-4; 8 nucleotides align to TRBD1. Germline V lookup: CDR1 MDHEN, CDR2 SYDVKM. There are 16 residues in the CDR3. With V trimmed by 2 bases and J by 0 bases, 2 bases remained unmatched. The CDR3 loop is CASSLQGAATNEKLFF. The CDR3 DNA is TGTGCCAGCAGTTTACAGGGGGCGGCAACTAATGAAAAACTGTTTTTT.

The chain joins TRBV6-5 to TRBJ1-1; D unclear. The CDR3 contains 15 residues. Trimming pared 4 bases from V and 3 bases from J, leaving 15 bases between. Looked up from germline, CDR1 is MNHEY and CDR2 is SVGAGI. The CDR3 coding sequence is TGTGCCAGCAGTTTAGTCTCGGGGTCTCACACTGAAGCTTTCTTT. Residues: CASSLVSGSHTEAFF.

This clone was seen a single time. The chain combines TRBV18 with TRBJ2-7; a possible D gene is TRBD1 (5 bases). Trimming pared 6 bases from V and 1 base from J, leaving 13 bases between. In germline, CDR1 is KGHSH, CDR2 LQKENI. The CDR3 has 14 residues. This CDR3 reads CASSLRTQSYEQYF. CDR3 nucleotides: TGTGCCAGCTCTCTGAGGACACAATCCTACGAGCAGTACTTC. The entire variable domain, with the rest obtained from reference TRBV18 and TRBJ2-7, is as follows: NAGVMQNPRHLVRRRGQEARLRCSPMKGHSHVYWYRQLPEEGLKFMVYLQKENIIDESGMPKERFSAEFPKEGPSILRIQQVVRGDSAAYFCASSLRTQSYEQYFGPGTRLTVT.

This clone was observed once. The V call is TRBV4-2, the J call TRBJ1-2; a possible D gene is TRBD1 (6 bases). Trimming shortened V by 0 bases and J by 7 bases, and 15 bases separated the two germline ends. The CDR3 covers 15 residues. CDR1 and CDR2 (germline): LGHNA, YNFKEQ. In DNA form, the CDR3 reads TGTGCCAGCAGCCAAGAACTCCCGCGGGGGGCTGGCTACACCTTC. As protein: CASSQELPRGAGYTF.

The rearrangement links TRBV10-3 to TRBJ1-2; the D gene is possibly TRBD1 (6 bases). The CDR3 consists of 16 residues. Trimming left V 4 bases short and J 7 bases short, with 22 bases between. Germline values: CDR1 ENHRY, CDR2 SYGVKD. The CDR3, as DNA: TGTGCCATCAGTGTACGGACAGTGGGCGTAGTGGTTGGCTACACCTTC. Translated: CAISVRTVGVVVGYTF.

This clone occurred many times. The genes are TRBV15 and TRBJ1-3, with 8 nucleotides matching TRBD1. V lost 1 base, J lost 1 base, and 3 bases stayed unmatched. The CDR3 is made up of 16 amino acids. CDR1 is LNHNV, CDR2 YYDKDF, per germline (reference sequence). The CDR3, as DNA: TGTGCCACCAGCAGAGGCAGGGGGCCGTCTGGAAACACCATATATTTT. Amino acid sequence: CATSRGRGPSGNTIYF.

The chain recombines TRBV15 with TRBJ1-4, with TRBD1 identical over 8 bases. V trimming: 5 bases; J trimming: 8 bases; junction bases outside the gene matches: 7. CDR1 is LNHNV and CDR2 is YYDKDF in the germline V gene (reference sequence). This CDR3 has 14 residues. The CDR3 DNA follows: TGTGCCACCAGCGGACAGGGTAGGGGCGAAAAACTGTTTTTT. It codes for CATSGQGRGEKLFF.

This chain connects TRBV11-2 to TRBJ2-3; 8 bases agree with TRBD2. V lost 6 bases and J lost 6; bases outside the gene matches: 8. The CDR3 spans 14 residues. CDR1 SGHAT and CDR2 FQNNGV come from the germline V gene. The CDR3 loop reads CASSSPAGADTQYF. The CDR3 coding sequence is TGTGCCAGCAGTTCTCCAGCGGGAGCCGATACGCAGTATTTT.